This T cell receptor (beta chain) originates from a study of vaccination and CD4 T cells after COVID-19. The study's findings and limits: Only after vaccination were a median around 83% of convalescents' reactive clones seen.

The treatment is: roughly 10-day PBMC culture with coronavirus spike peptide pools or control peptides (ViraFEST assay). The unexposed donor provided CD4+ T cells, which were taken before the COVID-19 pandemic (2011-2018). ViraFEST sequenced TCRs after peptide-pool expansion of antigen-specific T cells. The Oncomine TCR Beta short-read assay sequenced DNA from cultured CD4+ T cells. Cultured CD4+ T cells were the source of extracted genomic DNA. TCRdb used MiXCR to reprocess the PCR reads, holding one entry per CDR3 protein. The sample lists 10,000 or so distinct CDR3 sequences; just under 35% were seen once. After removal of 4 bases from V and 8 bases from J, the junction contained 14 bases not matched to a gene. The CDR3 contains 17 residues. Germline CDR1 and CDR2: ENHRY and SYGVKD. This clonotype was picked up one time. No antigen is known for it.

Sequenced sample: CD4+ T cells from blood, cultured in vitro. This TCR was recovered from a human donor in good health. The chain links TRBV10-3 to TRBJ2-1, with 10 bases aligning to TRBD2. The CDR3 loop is CAISGTLAGGPADEQFF. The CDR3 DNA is TGTGCCATCAGTGGAACCTTAGCGGGAGGTCCGGCCGATGAGCAGTTCTTC.